This TCR beta chain stems from a study of OX40 agonist ivuxolimab in advanced cancers. Some background on the complete study: The costimulatory receptor OX40 (CD134) was targeted by ivuxolimab, a fully human IgG2 agonistic monoclonal antibody. Intravenous ivuxolimab was administered to patients every 2 weeks at six dose levels: 0.01, 0.1, 0.3, 1.5, 3 and 10 mg/kg. Of the roughly 54 patients in dose escalation, 19 had hepatocellular carcinoma, about 15 had melanoma, 9 had renal cell carcinoma and 9 had head and neck cancer. A male proportion of roughly 80% and a mean age of approximately 60 years, ranging from 23 to 79, were recorded for the dose-escalation cohort. Patients were allowed to have had prior anti-PD-1, anti-PD-L1 or anti-CTLA-4 therapy, and around two fifths of the dose-escalation patients had been treated with checkpoint inhibitors. Partial responses occurred in three dose-escalation patients, of whom one had hepatocellular carcinoma and two had cutaneous melanoma. Peripheral TCRbeta sequencing aimed to test whether ivuxolimab altered TCR sequence diversity and caused clonal T-cell expansion. The monotherapy dose-escalation portion (N ≈ 52 patients) of the phase I ivuxolimab trial is reported in the paper. Study-wide findings and limitations: The antigen specificity of the peripheral T cells that underwent clonal expansion was not determined. In the 0.1-3.0 mg/kg groups, partial responders were among the patients with the lowest normalized peripheral clonal expansion, particularly in CD8+ T cells. At doses from 0.1 to 3.0 mg/kg, clonal expansion was seen in both CD4+ and CD8+ blood T cells between baseline and week 6. After ivuxolimab, expanded clones were on average more numerous among CD8+ T cells than among CD4+ T cells. Low levels of normalized T-cell clonal expansion were also seen in some nonresponding patients.

Genomic DNA was isolated from the sorted cells so that the TCRbeta CDR3 region could be sequenced. TCRbeta CDR3 regions were sequenced using the immunoSEQ Assay. TCRdb limited this immuneACCESS table to in-frame rearrangements with V and J called. A share of clones is missing; checked studies link under half to unresolved V genes, and the rest is unexplained. The sample contains about 82,000 clones, 91% of them found a single time. Together, the top ten hold about 2.1% of the sample. Patients with autoimmune disease history or receiving systemic immunosuppression were excluded from the trial. Peripheral blood for TCR sequencing was collected from all dose cohorts at baseline, on cycle 4 day 1, and on cycle 7 day 1. The samples were drawn from a first-in-human, open-label, multicenter phase I dose-escalation trial of ivuxolimab. The trial enrolled adults with locally advanced or metastatic head and neck squamous cell, hepatocellular, melanoma or renal cell carcinoma. Before TCR sequencing, CD4+ T cells and CD8+ T cells were sorted from peripheral blood as separate populations.

V is pared back by 6 bases and J by 3 bases, with 12 bases lying between the germline termini. The CDR3 holds 14 amino acids from the cysteine to the phenylalanine. The retained sequence is limited to the CDR3, 42 bases, with the frame set at the first base. According to the germline V gene, CDR1 reads MDHEN and CDR2 reads SYDVKM. Worth noting for this clone: No cognate antigen has been identified for it. No qualities accompany the bases; no much larger clone lies one base away.

This TCR was sampled from an adult with an advanced solid tumor such as melanoma, head and neck, liver or kidney cancer. Recombination joined TRBV28 with TRBJ1-5, with TRBD1 perhaps the D gene, on 6 matching bases. This specimen was CD4+ or CD8+ T cells sorted from blood, taken in a trial of the OX40 agonist ivuxolimab. The CDR3: CASRPGQYNQPQHF. Here is the DNA: TGTGCCAGCAGACCCGGACAGTACAATCAGCCCCAGCATTTT.